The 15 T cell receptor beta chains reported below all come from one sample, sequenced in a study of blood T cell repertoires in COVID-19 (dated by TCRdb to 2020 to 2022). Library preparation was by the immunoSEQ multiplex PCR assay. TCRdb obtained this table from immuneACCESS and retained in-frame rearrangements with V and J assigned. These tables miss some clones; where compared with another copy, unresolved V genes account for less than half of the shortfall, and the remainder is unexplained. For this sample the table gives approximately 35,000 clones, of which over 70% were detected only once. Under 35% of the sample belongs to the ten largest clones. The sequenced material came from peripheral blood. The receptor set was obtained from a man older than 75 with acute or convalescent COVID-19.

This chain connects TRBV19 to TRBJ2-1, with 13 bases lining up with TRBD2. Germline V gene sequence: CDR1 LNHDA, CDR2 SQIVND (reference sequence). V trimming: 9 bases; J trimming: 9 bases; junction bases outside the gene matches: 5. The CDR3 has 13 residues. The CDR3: CASRLAGGTEQFF. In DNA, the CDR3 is TGTGCCAGCCGACTAGCGGGAGGTACTGAGCAGTTCTTC.

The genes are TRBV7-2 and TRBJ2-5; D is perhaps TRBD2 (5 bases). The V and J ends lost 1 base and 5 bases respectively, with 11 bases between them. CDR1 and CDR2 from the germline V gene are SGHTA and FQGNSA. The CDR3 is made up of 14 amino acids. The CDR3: CASSLVAGRETQYF. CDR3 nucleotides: TGTGCCAGCAGCTTAGTCGCGGGTCGGGAGACCCAGTACTTC.

The DNA of the CDR3 is TGTGCCAGTAAGAAGGGTAGCGGGGGCCCGAGCTCCTACAATGAGCAGTTCTTC. Amino acids: CASKKGSGGPSSYNEQFF. The V gene is TRBV19, the J gene TRBJ2-1, with 9 bases matching TRBD2. Germline values: CDR1 LNHDA, CDR2 SQIVND (reference sequence). With 7 bases clipped from V and 0 bases from J, the junction kept 13 bases outside the gene matches. This CDR3 comprises 18 residues.

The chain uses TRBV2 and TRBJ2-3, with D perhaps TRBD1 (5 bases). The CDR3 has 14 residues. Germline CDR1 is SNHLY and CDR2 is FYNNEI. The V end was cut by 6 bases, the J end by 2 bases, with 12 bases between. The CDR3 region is CASRTDTTTDTQYF. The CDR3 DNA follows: TGTGCCAGCAGGACGGACACCACCACAGATACGCAGTATTTT.

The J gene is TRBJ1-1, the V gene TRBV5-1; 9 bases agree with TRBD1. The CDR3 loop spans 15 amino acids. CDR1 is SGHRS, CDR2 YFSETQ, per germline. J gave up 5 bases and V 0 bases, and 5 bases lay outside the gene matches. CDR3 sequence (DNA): TGCGCCAGCAGCTTGGAAGGGACAGGGTGGACTGAAGCTTTCTTT. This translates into CASSLEGTGWTEAFF.

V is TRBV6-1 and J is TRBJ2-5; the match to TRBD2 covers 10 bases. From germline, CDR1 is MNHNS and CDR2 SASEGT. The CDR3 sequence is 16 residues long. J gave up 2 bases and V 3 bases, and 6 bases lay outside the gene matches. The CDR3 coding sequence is TGTGCCAGCAGTGATAGCGGGGGGACCTTTCAAGAGACCCAGTACTTC. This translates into CASSDSGGTFQETQYF.

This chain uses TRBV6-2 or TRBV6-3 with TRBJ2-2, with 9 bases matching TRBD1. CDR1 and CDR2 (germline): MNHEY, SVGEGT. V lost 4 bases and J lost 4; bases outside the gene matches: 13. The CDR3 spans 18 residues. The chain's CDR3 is CASSLTTGGDRITGELFF. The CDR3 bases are TGTGCCAGCAGTTTAACGACAGGGGGAGATAGGATCACCGGGGAGCTGTTTTTT.

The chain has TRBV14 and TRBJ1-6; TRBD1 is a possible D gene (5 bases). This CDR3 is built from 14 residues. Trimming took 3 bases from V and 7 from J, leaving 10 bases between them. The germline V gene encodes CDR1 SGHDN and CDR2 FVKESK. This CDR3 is CASSQQGANSPLHF. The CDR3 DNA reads TGTGCCAGCAGCCAGCAGGGCGCGAATTCACCCCTCCACTTT.

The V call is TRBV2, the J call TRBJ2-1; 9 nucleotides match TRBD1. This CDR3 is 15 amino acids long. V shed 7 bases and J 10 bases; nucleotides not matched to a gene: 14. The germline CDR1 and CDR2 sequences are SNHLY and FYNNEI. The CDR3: CASKRTGTGTMEQFF. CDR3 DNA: TGTGCCAGCAAACGGACCGGGACAGGGACCATGGAGCAGTTCTTC.

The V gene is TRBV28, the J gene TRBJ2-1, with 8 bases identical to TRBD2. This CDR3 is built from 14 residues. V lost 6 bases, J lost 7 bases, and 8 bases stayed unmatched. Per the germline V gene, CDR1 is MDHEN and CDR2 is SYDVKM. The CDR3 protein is CASSLDGTRNEQFF. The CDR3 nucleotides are TGTGCCAGCAGCCTTGACGGGACTAGAAATGAGCAGTTCTTC. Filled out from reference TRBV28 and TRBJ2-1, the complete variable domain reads DVKVTQSSRYLVKRTGEKVFLECVQDMDHENMFWYRQDPGLGLRLIYFSYDVKMKEKGDIPEGYSVSREKKERFSLILESASTNQTSMYLCASSLDGTRNEQFFGPGTRLTVL.

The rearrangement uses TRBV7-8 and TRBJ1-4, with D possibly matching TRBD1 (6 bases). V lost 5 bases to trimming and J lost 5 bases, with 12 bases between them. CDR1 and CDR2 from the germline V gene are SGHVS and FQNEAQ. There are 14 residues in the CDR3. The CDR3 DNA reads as TGTGCCAGCAGCCGAGACAGGTCGAATGAAAAACTGTTTTTT. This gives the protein CASSRDRSNEKLFF.

The CDR3 sequence: CASSPGLAGVADTQYF. The CDR3 nucleotides are TGTGCCAGCAGCCCGGGACTAGCGGGAGTGGCAGATACGCAGTATTTT. The chain has TRBV5-5 and TRBJ2-3, with 14 bases identical to TRBD2. Germline V lookup: CDR1 SGHKS, CDR2 YYEKEE (reference sequence). The trim removed 4 bases at V and 4 bases at J, leaving 5 bases unmatched. The CDR3 covers 16 residues.

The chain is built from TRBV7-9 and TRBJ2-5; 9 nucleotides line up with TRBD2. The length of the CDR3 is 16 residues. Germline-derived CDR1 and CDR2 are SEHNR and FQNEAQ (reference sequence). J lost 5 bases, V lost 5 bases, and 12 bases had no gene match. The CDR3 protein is CASSPRPGLAAETQYF. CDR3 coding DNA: TGTGCCAGCAGCCCGCGGCCGGGACTAGCTGCGGAGACCCAGTACTTC.

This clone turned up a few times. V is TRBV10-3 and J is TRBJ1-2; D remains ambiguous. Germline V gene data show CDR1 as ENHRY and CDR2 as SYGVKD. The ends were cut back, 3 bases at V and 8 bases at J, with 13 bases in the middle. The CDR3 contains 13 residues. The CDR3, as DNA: TGTGCCATCAGTGAAGAGGGCTCGAGGGGCTACACCTTC. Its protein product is CAISEEGSRGYTF.

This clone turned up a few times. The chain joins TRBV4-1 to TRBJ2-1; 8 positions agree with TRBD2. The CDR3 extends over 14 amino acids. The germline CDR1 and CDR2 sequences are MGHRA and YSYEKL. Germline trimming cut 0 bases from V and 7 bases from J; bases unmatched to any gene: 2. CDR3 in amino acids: CASSQEGTRNEQFF. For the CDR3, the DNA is TGCGCCAGCAGCCAAGAAGGGACTAGGAATGAGCAGTTCTTC.